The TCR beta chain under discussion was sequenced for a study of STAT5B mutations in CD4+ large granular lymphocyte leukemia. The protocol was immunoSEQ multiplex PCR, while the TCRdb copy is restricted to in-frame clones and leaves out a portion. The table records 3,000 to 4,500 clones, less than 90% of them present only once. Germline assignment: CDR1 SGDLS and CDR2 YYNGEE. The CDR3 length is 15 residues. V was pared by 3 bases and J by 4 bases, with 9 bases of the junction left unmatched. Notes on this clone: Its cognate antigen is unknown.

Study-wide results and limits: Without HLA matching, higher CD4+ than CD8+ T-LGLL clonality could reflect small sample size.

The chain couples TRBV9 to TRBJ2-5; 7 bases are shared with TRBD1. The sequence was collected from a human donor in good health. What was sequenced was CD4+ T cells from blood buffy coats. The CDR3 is CASSELGAGGETQYF. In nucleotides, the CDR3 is TGTGCCAGCAGCGAACTAGGGGCAGGGGGAGAGACCCAGTACTTC.